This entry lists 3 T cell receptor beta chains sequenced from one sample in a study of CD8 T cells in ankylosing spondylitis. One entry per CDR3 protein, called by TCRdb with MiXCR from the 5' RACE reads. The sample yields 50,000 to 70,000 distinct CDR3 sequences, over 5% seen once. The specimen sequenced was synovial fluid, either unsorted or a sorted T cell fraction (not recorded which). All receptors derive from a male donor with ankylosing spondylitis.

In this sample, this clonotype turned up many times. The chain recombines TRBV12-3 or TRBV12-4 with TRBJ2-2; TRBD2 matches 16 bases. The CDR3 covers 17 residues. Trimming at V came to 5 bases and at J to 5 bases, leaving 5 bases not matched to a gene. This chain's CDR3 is CASSGTSGRARTGELFF. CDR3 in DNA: TGTGCCAGCAGTGGGACTAGCGGGAGGGCCAGGACCGGGGAGCTGTTTTTT.

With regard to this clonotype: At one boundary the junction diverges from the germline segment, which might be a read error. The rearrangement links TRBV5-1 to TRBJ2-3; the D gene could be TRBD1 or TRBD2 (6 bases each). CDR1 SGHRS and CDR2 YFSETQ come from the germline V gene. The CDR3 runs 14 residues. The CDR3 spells CASRLGGSTDTQYF. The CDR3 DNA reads TGCGCCAGCAGATTGGGGGGCAGCACAGATACGCAGTATTTT.

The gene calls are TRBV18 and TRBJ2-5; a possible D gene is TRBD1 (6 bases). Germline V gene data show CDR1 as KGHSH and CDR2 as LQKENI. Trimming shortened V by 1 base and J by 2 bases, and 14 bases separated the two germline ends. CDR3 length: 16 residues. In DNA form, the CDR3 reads TGTGCCAGCTCACCACGTCCTAGCAGGGGTCAAGAGACCCAGTACTTC. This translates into CASSPRPSRGQETQYF.